This TCR beta chain stems from a study of OX40 agonist ivuxolimab in advanced cancers. Produced via immunoSEQ multiplex PCR; TCRdb's table is partial and in-frame only. The data hold about 76,000 clones, with around four fifths observed a single time. The TCR originated in an adult with an advanced solid tumor such as melanoma, head and neck, liver or kidney cancer. The sequencing used CD4+ or CD8+ T cells sorted from blood, collected in a trial of the OX40 agonist ivuxolimab.

The CDR3 protein is CASSFWGPGELFF. DNA of the CDR3: TGTGCCAGCAGTTTCTGGGGTCCCGGGGAGCTGTTTTTT. The genes are TRBV27 and TRBJ2-2; D is uncertain. Germline CDR1 MNHEY, CDR2 SMNVEV (reference sequence). Trimming removed 3 bases at V and 6 bases at J, with 8 bases between. This CDR3 contains 13 residues.